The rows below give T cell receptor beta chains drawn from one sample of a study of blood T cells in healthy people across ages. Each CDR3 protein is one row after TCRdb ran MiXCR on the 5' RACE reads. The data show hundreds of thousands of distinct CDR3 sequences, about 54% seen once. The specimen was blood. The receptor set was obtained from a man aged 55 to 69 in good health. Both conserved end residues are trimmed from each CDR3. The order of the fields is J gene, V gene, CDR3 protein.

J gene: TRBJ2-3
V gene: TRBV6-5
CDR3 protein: ASSYSTSGGPTDTQY

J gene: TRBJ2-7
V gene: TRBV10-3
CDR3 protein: AIRGNSSYEQY

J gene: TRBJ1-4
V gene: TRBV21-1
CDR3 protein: ASSKAGPRREKLF

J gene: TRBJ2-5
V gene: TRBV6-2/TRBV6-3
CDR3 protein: ASRLALQETQY

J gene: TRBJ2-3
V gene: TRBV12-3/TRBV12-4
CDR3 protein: ASSLSLYMSGLAGGLSTDAQY

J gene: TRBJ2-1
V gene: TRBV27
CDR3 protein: ASSVSRVDNEQF

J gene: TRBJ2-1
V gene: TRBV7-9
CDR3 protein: ASSRDFSYNEQF

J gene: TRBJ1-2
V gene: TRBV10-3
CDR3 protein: AISVGLTNYGYT

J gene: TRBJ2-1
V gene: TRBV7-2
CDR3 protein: ASSLDRGASYNEQF

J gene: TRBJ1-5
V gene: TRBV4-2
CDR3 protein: ASSLDGTPDQPQH

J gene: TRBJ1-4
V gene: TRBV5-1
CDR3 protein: ASSPPSEKLF

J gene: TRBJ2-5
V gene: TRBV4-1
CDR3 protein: ASSQDAGAVETQY

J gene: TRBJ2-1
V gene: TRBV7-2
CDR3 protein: ASSSSGAGNEQF

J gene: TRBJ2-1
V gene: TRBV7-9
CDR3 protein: ASSWTGVGF

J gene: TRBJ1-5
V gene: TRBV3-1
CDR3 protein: ASSQDGQGYQPQH

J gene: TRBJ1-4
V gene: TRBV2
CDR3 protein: ASSRTGGDSANEKLF

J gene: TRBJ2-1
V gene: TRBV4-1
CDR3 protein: ASSSSGTSGNNEQF

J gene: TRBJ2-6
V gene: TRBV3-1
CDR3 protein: ASSQGTTGASGANVLT

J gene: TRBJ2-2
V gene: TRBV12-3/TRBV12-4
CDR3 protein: ASSLLHVNTGELF

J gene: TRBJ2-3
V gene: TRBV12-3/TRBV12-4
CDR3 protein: ASSRVSADAQY

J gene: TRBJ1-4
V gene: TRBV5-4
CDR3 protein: ASSLAGGGSEKLF

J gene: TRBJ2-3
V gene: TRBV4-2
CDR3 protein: ASSQELARRDTDTQY

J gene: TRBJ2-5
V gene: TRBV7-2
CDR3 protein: ASSAGSGSQETQY

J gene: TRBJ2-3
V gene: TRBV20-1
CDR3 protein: SARGRGGTDTQY

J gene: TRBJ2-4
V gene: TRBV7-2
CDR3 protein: ASSWDRGVYIQY

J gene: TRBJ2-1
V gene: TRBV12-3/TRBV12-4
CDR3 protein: ASSSWGRDEQF

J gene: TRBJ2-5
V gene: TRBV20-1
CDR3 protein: SARGTPGTQRETQY

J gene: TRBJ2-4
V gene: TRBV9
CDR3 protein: ASSVEATTKNIQY

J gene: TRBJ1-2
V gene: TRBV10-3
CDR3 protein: AIAGTGDGYT

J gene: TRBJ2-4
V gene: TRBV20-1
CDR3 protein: SARDLDSGGTKNIQY

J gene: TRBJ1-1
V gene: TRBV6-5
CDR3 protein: ASSDGGRTEAF

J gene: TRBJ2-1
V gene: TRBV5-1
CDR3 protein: ASSLDFAKRVSYEQF

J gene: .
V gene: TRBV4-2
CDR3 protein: ASGTAMGLEPKNIQY